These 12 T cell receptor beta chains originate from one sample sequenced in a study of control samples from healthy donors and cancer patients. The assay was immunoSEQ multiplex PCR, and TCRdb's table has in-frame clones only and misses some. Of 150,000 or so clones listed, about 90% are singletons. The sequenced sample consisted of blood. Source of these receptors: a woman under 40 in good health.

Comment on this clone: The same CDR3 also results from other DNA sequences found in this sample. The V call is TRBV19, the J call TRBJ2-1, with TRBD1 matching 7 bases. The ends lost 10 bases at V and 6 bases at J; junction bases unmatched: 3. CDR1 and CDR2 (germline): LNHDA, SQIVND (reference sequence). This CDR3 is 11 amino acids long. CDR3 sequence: CAIGDSNEQFF. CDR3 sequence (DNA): TGTGCCATCGGGGACAGCAATGAGCAGTTCTTC.

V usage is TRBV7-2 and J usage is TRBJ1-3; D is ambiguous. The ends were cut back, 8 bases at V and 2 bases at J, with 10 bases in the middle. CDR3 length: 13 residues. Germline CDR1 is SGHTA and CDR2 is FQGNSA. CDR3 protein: CASQLGPGNTIYF. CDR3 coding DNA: TGTGCCAGCCAACTGGGCCCTGGAAACACCATATATTTT.

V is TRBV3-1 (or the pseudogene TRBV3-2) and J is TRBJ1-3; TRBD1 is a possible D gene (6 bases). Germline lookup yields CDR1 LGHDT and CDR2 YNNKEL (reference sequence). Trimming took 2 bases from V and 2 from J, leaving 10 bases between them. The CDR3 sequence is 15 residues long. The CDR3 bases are TGTGCCAGCAGCCAAAACAGGGTTACTGGAAACACCATATATTTT. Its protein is CASSQNRVTGNTIYF.

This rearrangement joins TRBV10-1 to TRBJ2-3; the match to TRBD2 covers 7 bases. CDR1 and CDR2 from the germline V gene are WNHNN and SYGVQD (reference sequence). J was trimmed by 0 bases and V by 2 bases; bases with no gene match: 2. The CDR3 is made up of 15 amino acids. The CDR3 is CASSETSVSTDTQYF. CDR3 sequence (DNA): TGCGCCAGCAGTGAGACTAGCGTGAGCACAGATACGCAGTATTTT.

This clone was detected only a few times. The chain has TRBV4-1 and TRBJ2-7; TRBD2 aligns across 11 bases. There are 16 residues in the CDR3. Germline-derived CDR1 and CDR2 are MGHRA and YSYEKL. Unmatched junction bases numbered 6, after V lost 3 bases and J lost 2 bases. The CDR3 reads CASSHQGLAVTYEQYF. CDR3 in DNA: TGCGCCAGCAGCCACCAGGGACTAGCGGTGACCTACGAGCAGTACTTC.

CDR3 residues: CASRQESGGQFF. For the CDR3, the DNA is TGTGCCAGCCGCCAGGAGAGCGGAGGGCAGTTCTTC. This rearrangement joins TRBV18 to TRBJ2-1, with D possibly matching TRBD2 (5 bases). The V gene lost 8 bases and the J gene lost 12 bases, with 17 bases spanning the gap. The germline V gene encodes CDR1 KGHSH and CDR2 LQKENI. The CDR3 is 12 residues long.

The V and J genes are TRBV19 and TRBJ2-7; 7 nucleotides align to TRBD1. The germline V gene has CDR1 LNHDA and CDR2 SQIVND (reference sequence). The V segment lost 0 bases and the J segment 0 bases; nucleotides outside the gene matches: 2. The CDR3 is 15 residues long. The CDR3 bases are TGTGCCAGTAGTATAGAAGGGGGCGTCTCCTACGAGCAGTACTTC. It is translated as CASSIEGGVSYEQYF.

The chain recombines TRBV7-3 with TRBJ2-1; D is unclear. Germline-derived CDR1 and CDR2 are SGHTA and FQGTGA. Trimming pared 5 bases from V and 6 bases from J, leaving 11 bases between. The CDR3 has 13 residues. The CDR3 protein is CASSPHPFNEQFF. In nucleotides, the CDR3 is TGTGCCAGCAGCCCCCATCCCTTCAATGAGCAGTTCTTC. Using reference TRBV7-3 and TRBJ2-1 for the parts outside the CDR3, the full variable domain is GAGVSQTPSNKVTEKGKYVELRCDPISGHTALYWYRQSLGQGPEFLIYFQGTGAADDSGLPNDRFFAVRPEGSVSTLKIQRTERGDSAVYLCASSPHPFNEQFFGPGTRLTVL.

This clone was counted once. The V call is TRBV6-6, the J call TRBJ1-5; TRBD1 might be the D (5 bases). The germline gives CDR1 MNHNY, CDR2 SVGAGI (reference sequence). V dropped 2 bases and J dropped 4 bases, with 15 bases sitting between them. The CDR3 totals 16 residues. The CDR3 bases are TGTGCCAGCAGTTACGCCCAGGGAGGGGTGAATCAGCCCCAGCATTTT. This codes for CASSYAQGGVNQPQHF.

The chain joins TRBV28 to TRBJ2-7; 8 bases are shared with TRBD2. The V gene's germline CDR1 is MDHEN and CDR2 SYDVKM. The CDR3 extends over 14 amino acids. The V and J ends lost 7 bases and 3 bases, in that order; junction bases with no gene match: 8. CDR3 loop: CASTGRAGNYEQYF. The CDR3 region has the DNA TGTGCCAGCACCGGGAGGGCAGGGAACTACGAGCAGTACTTC.

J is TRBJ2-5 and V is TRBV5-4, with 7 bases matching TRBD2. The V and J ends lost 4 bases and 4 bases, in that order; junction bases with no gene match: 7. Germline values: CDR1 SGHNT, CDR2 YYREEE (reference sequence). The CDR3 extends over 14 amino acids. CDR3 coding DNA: TGTGCCAGCAGCCCGAAGCCGGGAGGAGAGACCCAGTACTTC. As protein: CASSPKPGGETQYF.

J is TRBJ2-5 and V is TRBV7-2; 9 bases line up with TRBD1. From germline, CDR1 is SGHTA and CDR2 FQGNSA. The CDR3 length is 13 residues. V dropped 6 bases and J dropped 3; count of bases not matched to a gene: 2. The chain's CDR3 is CASSRDREETQYF. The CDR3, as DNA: TGTGCCAGCAGTAGGGACAGGGAAGAGACCCAGTACTTC.